The next 30 T cell receptor beta chains were all read from a single sample in a study of cytomegalovirus exposure and HLA in healthy donors. Use of 60 Vbeta and 13 Jbeta primers characterized the PCR. TCRdb's copy holds only in-frame clones and misses some; the assay was immunoSEQ multiplex PCR. The table lists over 150,000 clones, 82% of them singletons. Specimen: PBMCs. These receptors were collected from a girl aged 5-17 years in good health and CMV-seropositive.

The chain links TRBV7-8 to TRBJ1-5; 8 bases match TRBD1. This CDR3 is 18 amino acids long. The ends lost 3 bases at V and 1 base at J; junction bases unmatched: 11. The germline V gene encodes CDR1 SGHVS and CDR2 FQNEAQ. CDR3 region: CASSFKGQGLASNQPQHF. The DNA for the CDR3 is TGTGCCAGCAGCTTTAAAGGACAGGGTCTGGCGAGCAATCAGCCCCAGCATTTT.

This rearrangement joins TRBV7-6 to TRBJ1-2; D is perhaps TRBD1 (5 bases). The ends were cut back, 2 bases at V and 3 bases at J, with 19 bases in the middle. The CDR3 totals 17 residues. Germline V CDR1 and CDR2: SGHVS, FNYEAQ. The CDR3 coding sequence is TGTGCCAGCAGCTTACTAGCGGGGAGGGGAGGTGACTATGGCTACACCTTC. Its translation is CASSLLAGRGGDYGYTF.

This chain links TRBV13 with TRBJ1-1, with D uncertain. The CDR3 spans 16 residues. V was cut by 3 bases and J by 6 bases, with 20 bases left in between. The germline CDR1 and CDR2 sequences are PRHDT and FYEKMQ (reference sequence). In nucleotides, the CDR3 is TGTGCCAGCAGCTTCCGTCCGAGCTCGGGGAAATCTGAAGCTTTCTTT. It translates to CASSFRPSSGKSEAFF.

The V and J genes are TRBV28 and TRBJ1-3; tentatively, D is TRBD1 (5 bases). CDR1 is MDHEN, CDR2 SYDVKM, per germline. The CDR3 is 16 amino acids. The V gene lost 7 bases and the J gene lost 1 base, with 17 bases spanning the gap. The CDR3 reads CASTPGPGGSGNTIYF. CDR3 sequence (DNA): TGTGCCAGCACCCCCGGTCCGGGGGGATCTGGAAACACCATATATTTT. The variable domain in full, completed from reference TRBV28 and TRBJ1-3, reads DVKVTQSSRYLVKRTGEKVFLECVQDMDHENMFWYRQDPGLGLRLIYFSYDVKMKEKGDIPEGYSVSREKKERFSLILESASTNQTSMYLCASTPGPGGSGNTIYFGEGSWLTVV.

The chain is built from TRBV6-5 and TRBJ1-3, with 7 positions matching TRBD1. This CDR3 has 16 amino acids. Unmatched junction bases numbered 6, after V lost 0 bases and J lost 4 bases. The germline gives CDR1 MNHEY, CDR2 SVGAGI. This CDR3 is CASSYSQGVGGNTIYF. As DNA, the CDR3 is TGTGCCAGCAGTTACTCCCAGGGGGTGGGGGGAAACACCATATATTTT.

The rearrangement uses TRBV28 and TRBJ2-2; 8 bases map to TRBD2. Germline CDR1 is MDHEN and CDR2 is SYDVKM. This CDR3 comprises 16 residues. V lost 4 bases and J lost 9; bases outside the gene matches: 13. In DNA, the CDR3 is TGTGCCAGCAGTTCGACACGGGAGGGCGATAGCCGGGAGCTGTTTTTT. Protein sequence: CASSSTREGDSRELFF.

The chain links TRBV5-8 to TRBJ2-6; D might be TRBD2 (5 bases). The germline V gene encodes CDR1 SGHTS and CDR2 YDEGEE. V lost 5 bases and J 2 bases, leaving 14 bases between the germline ends. The CDR3 is 16 residues long. CDR3 bases: TGTGCCAGCAGGCGGTGGAGGATGGCTGGGGCCAACGTCCTGACTTTC. This encodes CASRRWRMAGANVLTF. Full variable domain (outside the CDR3, taken from reference TRBV5-8 and TRBJ2-6): EAGVTQSPTHLIKTRGQQATLRCSPISGHTSVYWYQQALGLGLQFLLWYDEGEERNRGNFPPRFSGRQFPNYSSELNVNALELEDSALYLCASRRWRMAGANVLTFGAGSRLTVL.

V gene TRBV30 combines with J gene TRBJ1-4; a possible D gene is TRBD1 (5 bases). V shed 5 bases and J shed 8 bases, with 24 bases lying between them. Germline CDR1 GTSNPN, CDR2 SVGIG (reference sequence). The CDR3 runs to 16 residues. This CDR3 is CAWGATRSLSMEKLFF. The CDR3 DNA is TGTGCCTGGGGGGCCACAAGGTCTTTATCGATGGAAAAACTGTTTTTT.

The chain carries TRBV11-1 and TRBJ2-5; 8 nucleotides line up with TRBD2. Trimming removed 4 bases from V and 2 bases from J; junction bases left unmatched: 6. The CDR3 runs to 15 residues. The germline V gene has CDR1 SGHAT and CDR2 FQDESV (reference sequence). Written as DNA, the CDR3 is TGTGCCAGCAGCTGGGGCGGGGGGATACAAGAGACCCAGTACTTC. This encodes CASSWGGGIQETQYF.

This chain joins TRBV11-3 and TRBJ2-6; D is perhaps TRBD1 (5 bases). V was pared by 1 base and J by 1 base, with 5 bases between. The CDR3 loop spans 15 amino acids. In germline, CDR1 is SGHNT, CDR2 YENEEA. The CDR3 DNA reads as TGTGCCAGCAGCTTAGCAGGGTCTGGGGCCAACGTCCTGACTTTC. Translation: CASSLAGSGANVLTF.

The count of this clone is one. The genes are TRBV5-1 and TRBJ1-2, with TRBD1 as a possible D gene (5 bases). V lost 1 base and J 8 bases, leaving 9 bases between the germline ends. CDR1 SGHRS and CDR2 YFSETQ come from the germline V gene. This CDR3 is built from 12 residues. The CDR3 coding sequence is TGCGCCAGCAGCTTGTTTCAGGGCGGCTACACCTTC. Amino acid sequence: CASSLFQGGYTF. Based on the CDR3 plus reference TRBV5-1 and TRBJ1-2, the full variable domain is KAGVTQTPRYLIKTRGQQVTLSCSPISGHRSVSWYQQTPGQGLQFLFEYFSETQRNKGNFPGRFSGRQFSNSRSEMNVSTLELGDSALYLCASSLFQGGYTFGSGTRLTVV.

The V gene is TRBV5-6, the J gene TRBJ2-3, with 11 nucleotides matching TRBD2. In germline, CDR1 is SGHDT, CDR2 YYEEEE. Losses at the gene ends were 4 bases for V and 3 bases for J; bases not matched to a gene: 7. The CDR3 spans 16 residues. The CDR3 bases are TGTGCCAGCAGCGACCGACTAGCGGGGTGGACAGATACGCAGTATTTT. The encoded protein is CASSDRLAGWTDTQYF.

This clone was counted only a few times. The rearrangement uses TRBV5-6 and TRBJ2-7; no reliable D call. V was pared by 2 bases and J by 1 base, with 7 bases between. This CDR3 is built from 13 residues. Per germline, CDR1 SGHDT and CDR2 YYEEEE. This chain's CDR3 is CASSLALSYEQYF. The CDR3 DNA is TGTGCCAGCAGCTTAGCCTTATCCTACGAGCAGTACTTC.

The genes are TRBV11-2 and TRBJ1-5; D not certain. V dropped 3 bases and J dropped 5 bases, with 8 bases sitting between them. The CDR3 contains 13 residues. Germline CDR1 reads SGHAT; CDR2 reads FQNNGV. The CDR3 here is CASSFAEDQPQHF. The CDR3 DNA reads TGTGCCAGCAGCTTCGCGGAGGATCAGCCCCAGCATTTT.

The chain has TRBV9 and TRBJ2-5; 7 bases align to TRBD2. After removal of 0 bases from V and 3 bases from J, the junction contained 2 bases not matched to a gene. Germline values: CDR1 SGDLS, CDR2 YYNGEE. The length of the CDR3 is 14 residues. The DNA for the CDR3 is TGTGCCAGCAGCGTAGGTGGGGGGGAAGAGACCCAGTACTTC. It is translated as CASSVGGGEETQYF.

The chain is built from TRBV19 and TRBJ2-2; D possibly corresponds to TRBD1 (5 bases). This CDR3 has 13 amino acids. Trimming cost V 9 bases and J 4 bases, with 12 bases left between them. Per the germline V gene, CDR1 is LNHDA and CDR2 is SQIVND (reference sequence). The CDR3 sequence: CARNSDSTGELFF. The CDR3 bases are TGTGCCAGAAACTCCGACAGCACCGGGGAGCTGTTTTTT.

This rearrangement joins TRBV6-1 to TRBJ1-5; TRBD1 matches 10 bases. The germline V gene has CDR1 MNHNS and CDR2 SASEGT. J lost 2 bases, V lost 5 bases, and 3 bases had no gene match. The CDR3 is 15 residues long. In DNA form, the CDR3 reads TGTGCCAGCAGTTCCGGGACAGGGGGCAATCAGCCCCAGCATTTT. Amino acids: CASSSGTGGNQPQHF.

CDR3 DNA: TGTGCCAGCAGTTACACAGGGGACCCCTCCAATGAGCAGTTCTTC. Translated, it gives CASSYTGDPSNEQFF. The V gene is TRBV6-5, the J gene TRBJ2-1; 7 bases agree with TRBD1. CDR3 length equals 15 residues. CDR1 and CDR2 (germline): MNHEY, SVGAGI. V gave up 2 bases and J gave up 6 bases; unmatched junction bases: 7.

The table lists this clone with a few counts. V is TRBV9 and J is TRBJ2-3; the match to TRBD2 covers 12 bases. Germline CDR1 is SGDLS and CDR2 is YYNGEE. CDR3 length: 16 residues. The trim removed 2 bases at V and 5 bases at J, leaving 6 bases unmatched. CDR3 DNA: TGTGCCAGCAGCGTTCGACTAGCGGGAGATGTAGATACGCAGTATTTT. This translates into CASSVRLAGDVDTQYF.

The gene calls are TRBV7-8 and TRBJ2-5, with 9 bases aligning to TRBD2. TRBJ2-7 matches the DNA end more closely, so the J call is doubtful. The CDR3 runs to 16 residues. Germline V lookup: CDR1 SGHVS, CDR2 FQNEAQ. Here the CDR3 DNA reads TGTGCCAGCAGCCCAAAGCGGGGGGACTACTCCTACGAGCAGTACTTC. This translates into CASSPKRGDYSYEQYF.

The rearrangement joins TRBV6-1 to TRBJ2-1, with 8 bases matching TRBD2. Per the germline V gene, CDR1 is MNHNS and CDR2 is SASEGT. The length of the CDR3 is 15 residues. The V gene end was trimmed by 5 bases and the J gene end by 4 bases; junction bases not matched to a gene: 7. The CDR3 DNA follows: TGTGCCAGCAGTCCCCAAGCGGGGGAGTACAATGAGCAGTTCTTC. Protein product: CASSPQAGEYNEQFF.

The chain uses TRBV5-4 and TRBJ2-5; D is perhaps TRBD2 (6 bases). Per germline, CDR1 SGHNT and CDR2 YYREEE (reference sequence). The CDR3 has 17 amino acids. Trimming took 2 bases from V and 0 from J, leaving 17 bases between them. The CDR3 is CASSLGRTSPYQETQYF. The CDR3 DNA reads TGTGCCAGCAGCTTAGGACGCACTAGCCCGTACCAAGAGACCCAGTACTTC. Full variable domain (remainder filled in from reference TRBV5-4 and TRBJ2-5): ETGVTQSPTHLIKTRGQQVTLRCSSQSGHNTVSWYQQALGQGPQFIFQYYREEENGRGNFPPRFSGLQFPNYSSELNVNALELDDSALYLCASSLGRTSPYQETQYFGPGTRLLVL.

This sequence joins TRBV10-1 and TRBJ1-1; 10 nucleotides agree with TRBD1. The CDR3 sequence is 14 residues long. Trimming at V came to 6 bases and at J to 0 bases, leaving 1 base not matched to a gene. In germline, CDR1 is WNHNN, CDR2 SYGVQD (reference sequence). CDR3: CASRGTGVNTEAFF. As DNA, the CDR3 is TGCGCCAGCAGAGGGACAGGGGTGAACACTGAAGCTTTCTTT.

The chain carries TRBV25-1 and TRBJ1-4; D might be TRBD1 (6 bases). In germline, CDR1 is MGHDK, CDR2 SYGVNS. This CDR3 is built from 18 residues. V lost 1 base, J lost 3 bases, and 18 bases lay in between. The CDR3 DNA follows: TGTGCCAGCAGTGAATTTGGGGCCAGGGGCAAATCTAATGAAAAACTGTTTTTT. Residues: CASSEFGARGKSNEKLFF.

This clone was seen a handful of times. The chain carries TRBV25-1 and TRBJ2-7; 8 nucleotides match TRBD2. The germline gives CDR1 MGHDK, CDR2 SYGVNS. The CDR3 is made up of 14 amino acids. The J segment lost 5 bases and the V segment lost 6 bases, leaving 9 bases of the junction unmatched. The CDR3 spells CASSTPRTSHEQYF. In DNA form, the CDR3 reads TGTGCCAGCAGCACCCCGAGGACTAGCCACGAGCAGTACTTC.

Here the CDR3 reads CASGPPQGVAQPQHF. CDR3 nucleotide sequence: TGCGCCAGCGGACCCCCGCAGGGGGTGGCTCAGCCCCAGCATTTT. The chain is built from TRBV10-2 and TRBJ1-5; 7 nucleotides line up with TRBD1. The length of the CDR3 is 15 residues. Per germline, CDR1 WSHSY and CDR2 SAAADI. After removal of 8 bases from V and 6 bases from J, the junction contained 13 bases not matched to a gene.

The J gene is TRBJ2-3, the V gene TRBV9; 12 positions agree with TRBD2. Unmatched junction bases numbered 4, after V lost 4 bases and J lost 4 bases. The CDR3 is 15 amino acids. CDR1 and CDR2 from the germline V gene are SGDLS and YYNGEE. CDR3 in amino acids: CASSQGLAGSDTQYF. CDR3 bases: TGTGCCAGCAGCCAAGGACTAGCGGGGTCAGATACGCAGTATTTT.

J is TRBJ2-7 and V is TRBV5-6, with D possibly being TRBD1 (6 bases). The V and J ends lost 4 bases and 2 bases respectively, with 13 bases between them. Germline lookup yields CDR1 SGHDT and CDR2 YYEEEE. CDR3 length: 14 residues. CDR3: CASSPRDTPYEQYF. CDR3 sequence (DNA): TGTGCCAGCAGCCCCCGGGACACCCCCTACGAGCAGTACTTC.

This clone was seen only a few times. V usage is TRBV6-5 and J usage is TRBJ2-2; 9 bases are a match to TRBD2. V gave up 0 bases and J gave up 6 bases; unmatched junction bases: 2. CDR1 and CDR2 from the germline V gene are MNHEY and SVGAGI. The CDR3 sequence is 15 residues long. CDR3 protein: CASSYSGLASGELFF. CDR3 DNA: TGTGCCAGCAGTTACTCGGGACTAGCTTCCGGGGAGCTGTTTTTT.

The V gene is TRBV28, the J gene TRBJ2-7; 9 bases are shared with TRBD1. Germline V gene sequence: CDR1 MDHEN, CDR2 SYDVKM. Trimming at V came to 8 bases and at J to 7 bases, leaving 15 bases not matched to a gene. The CDR3 is made up of 15 amino acids. CDR3 coding DNA: TGTGCCAGCGCCCCCCCGGGACAGGGTATTAAGGAGCAGTACTTC. Its translation is CASAPPGQGIKEQYF.